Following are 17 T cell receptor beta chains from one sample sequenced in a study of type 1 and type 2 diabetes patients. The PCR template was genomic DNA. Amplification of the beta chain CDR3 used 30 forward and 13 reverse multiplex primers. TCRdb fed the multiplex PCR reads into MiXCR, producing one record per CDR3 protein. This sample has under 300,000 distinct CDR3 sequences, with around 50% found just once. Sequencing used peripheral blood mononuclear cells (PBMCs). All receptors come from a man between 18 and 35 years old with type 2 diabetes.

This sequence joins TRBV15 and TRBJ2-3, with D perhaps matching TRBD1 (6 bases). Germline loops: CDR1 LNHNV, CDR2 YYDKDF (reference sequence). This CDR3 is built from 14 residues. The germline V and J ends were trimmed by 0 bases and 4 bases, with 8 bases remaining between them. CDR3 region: CATSRDGTSDTQYF. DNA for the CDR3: TGTGCCACCAGCAGAGATGGGACATCAGATACGCAGTATTTT.

In nucleotides, the CDR3 is TGTGCCAGCAGTGACGTTCTGGGCACTGAAGCTTTCTTT. Protein sequence: CASSDVLGTEAFF. The chain recombines TRBV27 with TRBJ1-1; no reliable D call. CDR1 and CDR2 from the germline V gene are MNHEY and SMNVEV (reference sequence). This CDR3 region has 13 residues. The ends were cut back, 5 bases at V and 4 bases at J, with 11 bases in the middle.

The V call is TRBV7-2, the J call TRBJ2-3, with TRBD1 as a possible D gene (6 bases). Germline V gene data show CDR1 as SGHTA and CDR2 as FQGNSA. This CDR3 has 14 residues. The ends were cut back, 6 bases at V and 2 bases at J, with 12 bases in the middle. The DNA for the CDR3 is TGTGCCAGCAGATTTACAGGGTCCACAGATACGCAGTATTTT. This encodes CASRFTGSTDTQYF.

Here the CDR3 DNA reads TGTGCCAGTAGCTTGAAGGGCCGATGGAACGAGCAGTACTTC. This codes for CASSLKGRWNEQYF. This chain uses TRBV19 with TRBJ2-7, with D hard to call. There are 14 residues in the CDR3. Germline lookup yields CDR1 LNHDA and CDR2 SQIVND (reference sequence). The germline V and J ends were trimmed by 6 bases and 5 bases, with 17 bases remaining between them.

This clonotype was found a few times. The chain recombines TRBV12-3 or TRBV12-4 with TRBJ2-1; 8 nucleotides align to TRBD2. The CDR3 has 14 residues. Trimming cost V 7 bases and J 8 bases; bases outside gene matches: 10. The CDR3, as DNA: TGTGCCAGCACCCGGGGGACTAGAAACGATGAGCAGTTCTTC. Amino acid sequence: CASTRGTRNDEQFF.

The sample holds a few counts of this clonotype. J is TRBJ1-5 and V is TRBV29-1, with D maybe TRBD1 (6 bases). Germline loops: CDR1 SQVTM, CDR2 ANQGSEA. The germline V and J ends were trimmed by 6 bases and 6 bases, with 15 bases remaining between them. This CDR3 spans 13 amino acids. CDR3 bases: TGCAGCGTCGGGCTGGAGGGGGGTCAGCCCCAGCATTTT. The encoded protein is CSVGLEGGQPQHF.

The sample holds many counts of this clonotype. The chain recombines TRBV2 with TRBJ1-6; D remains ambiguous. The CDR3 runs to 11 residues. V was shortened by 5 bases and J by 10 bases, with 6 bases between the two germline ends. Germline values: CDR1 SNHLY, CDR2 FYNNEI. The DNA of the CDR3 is TGTGCCAGCAGTCCTGACTCACCCCTCCACTTT. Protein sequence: CASSPDSPLHF.

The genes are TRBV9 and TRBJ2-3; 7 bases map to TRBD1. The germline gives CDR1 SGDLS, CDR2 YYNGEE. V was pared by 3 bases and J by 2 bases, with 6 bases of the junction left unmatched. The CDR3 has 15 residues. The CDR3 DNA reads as TGTGCCAGCAGCGGCCCGGGACAGATCACAGATACGCAGTATTTT. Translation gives CASSGPGQITDTQYF.

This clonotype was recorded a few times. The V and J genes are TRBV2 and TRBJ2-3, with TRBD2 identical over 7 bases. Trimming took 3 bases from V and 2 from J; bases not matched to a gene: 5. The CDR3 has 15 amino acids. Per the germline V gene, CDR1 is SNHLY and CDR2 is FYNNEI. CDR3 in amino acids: CASSDTGGNTDTQYF. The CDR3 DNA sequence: TGTGCCAGCAGTGACACCGGGGGGAACACAGATACGCAGTATTTT. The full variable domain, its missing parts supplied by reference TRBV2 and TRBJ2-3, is EPEVTQTPSHQVTQMGQEVILRCVPISNHLYFYWYRQILGQKVEFLVSFYNNEISEKSEIFDDQFSVERPDGSNFTLKIRSTKLEDSAMYFCASSDTGGNTDTQYFGPGTRLTVL.

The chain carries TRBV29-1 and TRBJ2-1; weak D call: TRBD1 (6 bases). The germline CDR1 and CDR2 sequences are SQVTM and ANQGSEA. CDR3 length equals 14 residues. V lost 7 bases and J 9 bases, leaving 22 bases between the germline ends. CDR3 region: CSAKQGVGPAEQFF. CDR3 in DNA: TGCAGCGCCAAACAGGGAGTGGGGCCTGCTGAGCAGTTCTTC.

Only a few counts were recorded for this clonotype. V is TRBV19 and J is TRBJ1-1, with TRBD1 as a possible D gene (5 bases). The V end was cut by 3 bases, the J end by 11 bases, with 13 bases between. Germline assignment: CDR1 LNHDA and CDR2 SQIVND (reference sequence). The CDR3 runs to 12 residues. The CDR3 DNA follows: TGTGCCAGTAGTATCGGGGGGTTAGAGGCTTTCTTT. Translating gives CASSIGGLEAFF. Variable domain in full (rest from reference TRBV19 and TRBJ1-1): DGGITQSPKYLFRKEGQNVTLSCEQNLNHDAMYWYRQDPGQGLRLIYYSQIVNDFQKGDIAEGYSVSREKKESFPLTVTSAQKNPTAFYLCASSIGGLEAFFGQGTRLTVV.

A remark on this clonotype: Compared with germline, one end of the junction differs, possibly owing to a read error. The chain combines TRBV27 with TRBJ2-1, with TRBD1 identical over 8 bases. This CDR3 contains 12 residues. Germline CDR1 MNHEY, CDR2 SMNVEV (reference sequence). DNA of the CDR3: TGTGCCAGCCGGACAGGGTACAATGATCAGTTCTTC. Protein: CASRTGYNDQFF.

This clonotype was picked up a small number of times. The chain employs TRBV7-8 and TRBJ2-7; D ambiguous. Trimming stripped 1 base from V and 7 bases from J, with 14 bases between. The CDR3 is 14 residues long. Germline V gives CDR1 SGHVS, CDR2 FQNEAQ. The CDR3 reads CASSLGGRAREQYF. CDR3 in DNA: TGTGCCAGCAGCTTAGGGGGAAGGGCGAGGGAGCAGTACTTC.

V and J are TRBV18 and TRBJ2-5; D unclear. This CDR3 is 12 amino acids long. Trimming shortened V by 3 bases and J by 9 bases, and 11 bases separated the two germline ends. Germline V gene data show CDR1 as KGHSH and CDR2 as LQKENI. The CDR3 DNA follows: TGTGCCAGCTCACCGTCGGACGAGTCCCAGTACTTC. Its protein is CASSPSDESQYF.

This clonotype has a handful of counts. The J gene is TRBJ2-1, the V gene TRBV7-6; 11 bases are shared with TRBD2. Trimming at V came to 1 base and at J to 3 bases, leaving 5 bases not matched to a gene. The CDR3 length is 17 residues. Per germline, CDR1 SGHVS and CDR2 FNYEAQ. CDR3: CASSLGPSGGHYNEQFF. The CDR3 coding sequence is TGTGCCAGCAGCTTAGGGCCTAGCGGGGGGCACTACAATGAGCAGTTCTTC.

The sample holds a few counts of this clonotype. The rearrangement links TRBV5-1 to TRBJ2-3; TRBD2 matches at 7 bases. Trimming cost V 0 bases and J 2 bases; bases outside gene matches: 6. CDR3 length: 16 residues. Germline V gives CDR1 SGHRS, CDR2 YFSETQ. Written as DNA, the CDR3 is TGCGCCAGCAGCTTGGGGAGCAGCGGGGCCACAGATACGCAGTATTTT. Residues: CASSLGSSGATDTQYF.

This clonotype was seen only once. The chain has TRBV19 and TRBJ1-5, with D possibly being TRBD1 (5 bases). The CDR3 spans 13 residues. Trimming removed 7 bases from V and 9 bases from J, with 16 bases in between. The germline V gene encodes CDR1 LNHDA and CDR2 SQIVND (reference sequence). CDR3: CASTGTAAAPQHF. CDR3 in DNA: TGTGCCAGTACCGGGACCGCTGCTGCGCCCCAGCATTTT.